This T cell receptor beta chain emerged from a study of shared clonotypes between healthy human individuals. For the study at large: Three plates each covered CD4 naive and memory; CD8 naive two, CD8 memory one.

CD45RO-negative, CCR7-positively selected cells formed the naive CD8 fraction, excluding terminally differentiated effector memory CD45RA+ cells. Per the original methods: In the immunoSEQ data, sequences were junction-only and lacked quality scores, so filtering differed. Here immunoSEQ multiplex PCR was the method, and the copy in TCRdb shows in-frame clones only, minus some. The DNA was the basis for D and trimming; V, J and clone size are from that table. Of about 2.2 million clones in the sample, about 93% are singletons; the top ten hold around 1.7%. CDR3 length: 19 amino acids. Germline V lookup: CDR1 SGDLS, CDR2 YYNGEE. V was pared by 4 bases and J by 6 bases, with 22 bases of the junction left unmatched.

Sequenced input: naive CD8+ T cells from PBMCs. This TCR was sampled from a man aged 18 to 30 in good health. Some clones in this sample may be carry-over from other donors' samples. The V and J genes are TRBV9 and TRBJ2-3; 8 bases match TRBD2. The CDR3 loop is CASSYGHVSPGLDFDTQYF. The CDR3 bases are TGTGCCAGCAGCTATGGACACGTCTCACCGGGACTAGATTTTGATACGCAGTATTTT.